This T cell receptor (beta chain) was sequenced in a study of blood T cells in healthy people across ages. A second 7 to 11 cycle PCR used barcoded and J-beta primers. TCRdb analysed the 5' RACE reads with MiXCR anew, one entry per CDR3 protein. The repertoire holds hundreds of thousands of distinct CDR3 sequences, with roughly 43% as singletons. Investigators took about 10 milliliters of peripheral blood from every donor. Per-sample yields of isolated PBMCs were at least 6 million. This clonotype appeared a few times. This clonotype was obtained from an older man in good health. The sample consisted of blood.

CDR3 protein: CSVEDDNRGTYEQYF. The CDR3 DNA reads as TGCAGCGTTGAAGATGATAACAGGGGGACGTACGAGCAGTACTTC. The rearrangement uses TRBV29-1 and TRBJ2-7; TRBD1 matches 8 bases. The CDR3 is 15 residues long. Germline CDR1 reads SQVTM; CDR2 reads ANQGSEA. Trimming cost V 0 bases and J 4 bases; bases outside gene matches: 8.